These 20 T cell receptor beta chains originate from one sample sequenced in a study of cytomegalovirus exposure and HLA in healthy donors (dated by TCRdb to 2017 to 2019). Library construction relied on the immunoSEQ multiplex PCR assay. For the multiplex PCR, a mixture combining 60 forward primers for TCR Vbeta segments and 13 reverse primers for TCR Jbeta segments was used. TCRdb carries this immuneACCESS record with in-frame sequences only. Its versions omit some clonotypes, under half of them owing to an unresolved V gene in the studies checked, with the rest unexplained. This sample holds 150,000 to 200,000 clones; roughly 78% were observed only once. Around 4.3% of the sample lies in the top ten. Sequencing input: PBMCs. The origin of the receptors is a woman in her 30s in good health and CMV-seropositive.

The V and J genes are TRBV5-1 and TRBJ1-2; 7 bases are shared with TRBD1. The junction had 14 bases not matched to a gene; V was cut back by 0 bases and J by 6 bases. Germline V gene lookup returns CDR1 SGHRS and CDR2 YFSETQ. The CDR3 totals 17 residues. The CDR3 bases are TGCGCCAGCAGCTTGGCCTTTGGAGGGGGCATCTCGAATGGCTACACCTTC. Translating it yields CASSLAFGGGISNGYTF.

This chain connects TRBV5-4 to TRBJ1-2; perhaps TRBD1 as D (6 bases). Germline V gene data show CDR1 as SGHNT and CDR2 as YYREEE (reference sequence). This CDR3 is 14 amino acids long. V gave up 0 bases and J gave up 8 bases, with 14 bases separating them. CDR3 amino acids: CASSLEGVDSGYTF. CDR3 nucleotide sequence: TGTGCCAGCAGCTTGGAGGGGGTCGATTCAGGCTACACCTTC.

V usage is TRBV19 and J usage is TRBJ1-2, with 7 bases lining up with TRBD1. Germline V gives CDR1 LNHDA, CDR2 SQIVND (reference sequence). V lost 5 bases, J lost 2 bases, and 8 bases stayed unmatched. The CDR3 runs to 15 residues. CDR3 DNA sequence: TGTGCCAGTAGTCAGCGAGGAGGGGGCAACTATGGCTACACCTTC. Its protein product is CASSQRGGGNYGYTF.

This chain connects TRBV7-2 to TRBJ1-3; TRBD1 matches at 10 bases. The V segment lost 3 bases and the J segment 3 bases; nucleotides outside the gene matches: 5. Germline V gene lookup returns CDR1 SGHTA and CDR2 FQGNSA. The CDR3 totals 16 residues. CDR3 coding DNA: TGTGCCAGCAGCTTCAGACAGGGGGCGCTTGGAAACACCATATATTTT. Translation gives CASSFRQGALGNTIYF.

The chain employs TRBV4-2 and TRBJ2-1; 7 nucleotides align to TRBD1. V lost 4 bases to trimming and J lost 8 bases; unmatched junction nucleotides: 2. CDR1 LGHNA and CDR2 YNFKEQ come from the germline V gene. CDR3 length: 12 residues. CDR3 in DNA: TGTGCCAGCAGCCTAACAGGGGATGAGCAGTTCTTC. This sequence encodes CASSLTGDEQFF.

V gene TRBV7-9 combines with J gene TRBJ2-7, with a weak D call TRBD1 (6 bases). Trimming took 5 bases from V and 5 from J, leaving 19 bases between them. From germline, CDR1 is SEHNR and CDR2 FQNEAQ (reference sequence). This CDR3 has 15 residues. The DNA for the CDR3 is TGTGCCAGCAGCCTGCCAGGCTTACGACAGGACGAGCAGTACTTC. Amino acids: CASSLPGLRQDEQYF.

The chain combines TRBV27 with TRBJ2-3, with a weak D call TRBD2 (6 bases). Germline CDR1 and CDR2: MNHEY and SMNVEV (reference sequence). Trimming left V 4 bases short and J 1 base short, with 21 bases between. This CDR3 spans 18 amino acids. CDR3 region: CASSSPGLITLGTDTQYF. The CDR3 DNA reads as TGTGCCAGCAGTTCTCCGGGACTTATTACCCTAGGCACAGATACGCAGTATTTT.

This clone was recorded once. The V gene is TRBV7-2, the J gene TRBJ2-3; tentatively, D is TRBD2 (6 bases). CDR3 length: 15 amino acids. Trimming shortened V by 3 bases and J by 6 bases, and 16 bases separated the two germline ends. Germline CDR1 and CDR2: SGHTA and FQGNSA. CDR3 nucleotides: TGTGCCAGCAGCTTCTGGGCGGGGCGGTTGGATACGCAGTATTTT. Amino acids: CASSFWAGRLDTQYF.

As for this clone: The sample contains more than one DNA sequence encoding this CDR3. The rearrangement links TRBV19 to TRBJ1-1, with D perhaps matching TRBD1 (6 bases). The V and J ends lost 7 bases and 1 base respectively, with 10 bases between them. The CDR3 consists of 13 residues. From germline, CDR1 is LNHDA and CDR2 SQIVND (reference sequence). The CDR3 loop is CASTPQGNTEAFF. The CDR3 nucleotides are TGTGCCAGTACACCACAGGGGAACACTGAAGCTTTCTTT. The variable domain in full, completed from reference TRBV19 and TRBJ1-1, reads DGGITQSPKYLFRKEGQNVTLSCEQNLNHDAMYWYRQDPGQGLRLIYYSQIVNDFQKGDIAEGYSVSREKKESFPLTVTSAQKNPTAFYLCASTPQGNTEAFFGQGTRLTVV.

The V and J genes are TRBV15 and TRBJ1-5; the match to TRBD1 covers 8 bases. Germline loops: CDR1 LNHNV, CDR2 YYDKDF (reference sequence). With 3 bases clipped from V and 2 bases from J, the junction kept 3 bases outside the gene matches. There are 15 residues in the CDR3. Here the CDR3 reads CATSRGQEGNQPQHF. CDR3 nucleotide sequence: TGTGCCACCAGCAGGGGACAGGAGGGCAATCAGCCCCAGCATTTT.

The V and J genes are TRBV6-6 and TRBJ1-5; D is ambiguous. V lost 5 bases and J lost 6, with 8 bases in between. The CDR3 runs 12 residues. CDR1 MNHNY and CDR2 SVGAGI come from the germline V gene (reference sequence). CDR3: CASSPPGQPQHF. The CDR3 DNA follows: TGTGCCAGCAGTCCCCCGGGTCAGCCCCAGCATTTT.

This clone was seen a single time. The chain carries TRBV4-2 and TRBJ1-5; TRBD1 is a possible D gene (5 bases). The germline CDR1 and CDR2 sequences are LGHNA and YNFKEQ. Trimming shortened V by 4 bases and J by 3 bases, and 13 bases separated the two germline ends. The CDR3 extends over 15 amino acids. Here the CDR3 DNA reads TGTGCCAGCAGCCGCGACCGGGACTCCAATCAGCCCCAGCATTTT. It is translated as CASSRDRDSNQPQHF.

This clone showed up just a few times. V and J are TRBV25-1 and TRBJ2-1; 9 nucleotides line up with TRBD2. This CDR3 is built from 16 residues. V dropped 4 bases and J dropped 0; count of bases not matched to a gene: 4. Looked up from germline, CDR1 is MGHDK and CDR2 is SYGVNS. The CDR3 region has the DNA TGTGCCAGCAGTGTATTTAGCGGGAGCTCCTACAATGAGCAGTTCTTC. This gives the protein CASSVFSGSSYNEQFF.

The gene calls are TRBV6-5 and TRBJ2-7; TRBD1 matches 7 bases. The junction had 7 bases not matched to a gene; V was cut back by 0 bases and J by 5 bases. Germline lookup yields CDR1 MNHEY and CDR2 SVGAGI. CDR3 length equals 15 residues. In nucleotides, the CDR3 is TGTGCCAGCAGTTACTCTGGTCAGGGGGTGGACGAGCAGTACTTC. Translating it yields CASSYSGQGVDEQYF.

The genes are TRBV21-1 and TRBJ1-6; the table's D gene call, TRBD1, was not cross checked with the DNA. TRBV21-1 is recorded as a pseudogene. The CDR3 loop spans 18 amino acids. In DNA, the CDR3 is TGTGCCAGCAGCCCGAAGACAGGGAGGTGCTCCTATAATTCACCCCTCCACTTT. Translating it yields CASSPKTGRCSYNSPLHF.

This clone occurred many times. The genes are TRBV6-6 and TRBJ1-6; 7 bases are shared with TRBD1. CDR1 and CDR2 from the germline V gene are MNHNY and SVGAGI (reference sequence). CDR3 length: 14 amino acids. With V trimmed by 7 bases and J by 7 bases, 7 bases remained unmatched. For the CDR3, the DNA is TGTGCCAGCACCTCGACAGGGACGAATTCACCCCTCCACTTT. Encoded protein: CASTSTGTNSPLHF.

The V call is TRBV29-1, the J call TRBJ2-1; 8 bases are shared with TRBD2. Germline CDR1 and CDR2: SQVTM and ANQGSEA. V was clipped by 0 bases and J by 2 bases; unmatched bases: 0. The length of the CDR3 is 14 residues. In nucleotides, the CDR3 is TGCAGCGTTGAAGAAGCGGGAGCCTACAATGAGCAGTTCTTC. Residues: CSVEEAGAYNEQFF.

J is TRBJ1-1 and V is TRBV5-1; D is possibly TRBD1 (6 bases). In germline, CDR1 is SGHRS, CDR2 YFSETQ. The length of the CDR3 is 15 residues. Trimming left V 0 bases short and J 3 bases short, with 12 bases between. CDR3 nucleotides: TGCGCCAGCAGCTTGGTCAGGGGACGGGACACTGAAGCTTTCTTT. Protein product: CASSLVRGRDTEAFF.

Note on this clone: The same CDR3 can be traced to other DNA sequences in this sample. The chain is built from TRBV5-1 and TRBJ2-1; 8 bases are a match to TRBD2. Germline V gene sequence: CDR1 SGHRS, CDR2 YFSETQ. Trimming at V came to 4 bases and at J to 3 bases, leaving 3 bases not matched to a gene. The CDR3 is made up of 14 amino acids. CDR3 amino acids: CASSTSGGYNEQFF. In DNA form, the CDR3 reads TGCGCCAGCAGCACCAGCGGGGGCTACAATGAGCAGTTCTTC.

The genes are TRBV4-3 and TRBJ1-5, with 8 bases aligning to TRBD1. V shed 0 bases, J shed 4 bases, and the junction held 8 bases outside the gene matches. The CDR3 has 17 residues. Germline V gene lookup returns CDR1 LGHNA and CDR2 YSLEER. Here the CDR3 reads CASSQDRAGTGNQPQHF. CDR3 in DNA: TGCGCCAGCAGCCAAGATCGAGCCGGGACAGGAAATCAGCCCCAGCATTTT.